Given below is one T cell receptor (beta chain) in context. No antigen is known for it. TCRdb keeps only in-frame clones here, not all; method: immunoSEQ multiplex PCR. This table has about 310,000 clones, approximately 85% appearing once. It was the 120-subject validation cohort, separate from the roughly 700-subject first cohort, to which the donors belonged. This sample was included in a study of cytomegalovirus exposure and HLA in healthy donors. About the research overall: The approximately 120 validation repertoires used the same platform as the roughly 670 first-cohort repertoires, a later analysis reported.

Trimming cost V 1 base and J 4 bases, with 10 bases left between them. The CDR3 covers 14 residues. Germline V gene data show CDR1 as SGHAT and CDR2 as FQNNGV. Study outcomes and limitations: The study labeled around 160 TCR beta chains cytomegalovirus-associated. The TCR clusters that emerged in the first cohort tended, a later analysis found, to co-occur in the 120 or so validation repertoires.

The origin of this receptor is a man aged 30 to 45 in good health and CMV-seronegative. Sequencing was carried out using PBMCs. The chain joins TRBV11-2 to TRBJ2-5, with D maybe TRBD2 (5 bases). The CDR3 DNA follows: TGTGCCAGCAGCTTAGGGCCTAGCTCAGAGACCCAGTACTTC. Its protein product is CASSLGPSSETQYF.